This TCR beta chain emerged from a study of Graves' ophthalmopathy and Graves' hyperthyroidism (dated by TCRdb to 2017 to 2018). Background for the entire study: Peripheral blood was collected at initial diagnosis, before any treatment. To tell Graves' ophthalmopathy apart from Graves' hyperthyroidism, and to predict which patients would progress to ophthalmopathy, the study relied on TCR beta repertoire signatures. In total, around 140 blood samples were TCR-sequenced: fewer than 50 ophthalmopathy, 80 or so hyperthyroidism and roughly 17 hyperthyroidism-to-ophthalmopathy patients. To explore V-J signatures that distinguish ophthalmopathy from hyperthyroidism, a discovery set of around 100 patients was enrolled, made up of 43 with ophthalmopathy and under 65 with stable hyperthyroidism. An independent validation cohort comprised 18 hyperthyroidism patients and about 16 patients who later progressed from hyperthyroidism to ophthalmopathy. T-cell repertoires of thyroid tissue and blood were compared in more than 5 hyperthyroidism patients. Following sample collection, hyperthyroidism patients were given methimazole at a starting dose of 30 mg daily, and ophthalmopathy patients were given high-dose intravenous methylprednisolone.

Inclusive of the bounding cysteine and phenylalanine, the CDR3 is 13 residues long. CDR3 DNA only is kept here, 39 bases in frame from base 1. Sequences SQVTM (CDR1) and ANQGSEA (CDR2) are obtained from the germline V gene. V and J are truncated by 6 bases and 6 bases respectively, leaving an intervening sequence of 15 bases. TCR beta CDR3 regions were amplified from RNA transcripts for repertoire sequencing. The first round of RT-PCR was done with HTBI primers and the Qiagen OneStep RT-PCR kit, and was followed by a second round of multiplex PCR, then size selection and purification. Libraries were sequenced paired-end with 100 bp reads on an Illumina HiSeq2000. On the authors' methods: Reads were processed with SOAPnuke, discarding reads with adapters, uncalled bases, mean Phred below 15, or no exact constant-primer or identifier match. High-quality paired reads were merged with COPE v1.2.5. Clonotypes were defined as unique nucleotide sequences and were aligned to IMGT TRB V, D and J references using MiTCR v1.1. The analysis was limited to V-J combinations with a frequency above 0.0001, which together covered over 99% of the repertoires. For each V-J combination, a TCR clonal expansion and chaos score was defined as F50 clonal expansion divided by the chaos observed in the TCRdist matrix. Features were reduced by Welch's t-statistics and random forest to over 10 V-J combinations, which fed a naive Bayes classifier. Thyroid-blood repertoire similarity was quantified with the Morisita-Horn index. TCRdb itself trimmed the public reads at Q25 with fastp, ran MiXCR and retained productive beta chains. Each CDR3 protein appears once, grouped with its most common genes and DNA. The V and J calls follow TCRdb's processing rather than the paper's. The sample yields 740,000 or so distinct CDR3 sequences; roughly two fifths were counted once. Together, the top ten hold roughly 46% of the sample.

Patients with ophthalmopathy had moderately to severely active disease, with a Clinical Activity Score of 3 or more, a NOSPECS grade of 4 or more, and a disease duration of less than 3 months. Patients with other autoimmune diseases, uncontrolled infections, pregnancy or lactation were excluded. Diagnosis relied on clinical symptoms, serum thyroxine, TRAb, thyroid ultrasound and orbital computed tomography. Using Ficoll-Paque density gradient centrifugation, PBMCs were isolated from roughly 9.2 ml of fresh peripheral blood. Total RNA was extracted using Trizol reagent, and RNA quality was checked on an Agilent 2100 Bioanalyzer. This clonotype was recorded many times. This receptor's antigen is unknown. One base away there is no much larger clone; base qualities are not given. On the study overall, not on this receptor specifically: Ophthalmopathy was separated from stable hyperthyroidism by the 13-signature model with around 88% sensitivity and about 81% specificity in cross-validation and with 80%/75% in the test set. Among expanded thyroid clonotypes with frequency above 0.001, most also showed up in blood, which suggests that blood repertoires may reflect the thyroid immune response. In validation, the model predicted ophthalmopathy progression with more than 55% sensitivity and roughly 72% specificity; around twelve predicted patients were CT-confirmed with GO in a median of approximately 6.2 months. Sample size was not predetermined statistically, and investigators were not blinded to group allocation.

This clonotype was obtained from an adult man with Graves' ophthalmopathy. The rearranged chain carries TRBV29-1 and TRBJ1-5; a weak D assignment points to TRBD1 (5 bases agree). The material sequenced was peripheral blood. The DNA sequence is given as TGCAGCGTGCTAACGCAGGGAGGTCAGCCCCAGCATTTT. The translation is CSVLTQGGQPQHF.